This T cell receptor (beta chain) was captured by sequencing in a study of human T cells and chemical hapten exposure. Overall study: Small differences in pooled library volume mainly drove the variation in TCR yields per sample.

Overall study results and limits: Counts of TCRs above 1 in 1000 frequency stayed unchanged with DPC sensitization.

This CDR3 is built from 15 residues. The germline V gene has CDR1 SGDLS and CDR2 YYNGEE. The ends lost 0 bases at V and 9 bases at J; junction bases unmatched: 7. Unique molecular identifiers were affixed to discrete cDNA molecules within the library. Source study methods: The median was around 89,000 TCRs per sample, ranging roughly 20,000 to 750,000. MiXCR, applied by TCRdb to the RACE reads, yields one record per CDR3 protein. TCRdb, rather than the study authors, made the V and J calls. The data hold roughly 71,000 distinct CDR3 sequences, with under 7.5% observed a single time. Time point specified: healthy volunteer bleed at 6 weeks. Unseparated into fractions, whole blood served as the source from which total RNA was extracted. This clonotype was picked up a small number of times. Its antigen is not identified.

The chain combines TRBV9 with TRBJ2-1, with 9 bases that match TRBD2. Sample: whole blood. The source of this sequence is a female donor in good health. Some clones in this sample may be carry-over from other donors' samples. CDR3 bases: TGTGCCAGCAGCGTAGGCGGGAGGGCCGGGGTTGAGCAGTTCTTC. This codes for CASSVGGRAGVEQFF.